The 23 T cell receptor beta chains reported below all come from one sample, sequenced in a study of OX40 agonist ivuxolimab in advanced cancers. Profiling relied on immunoSEQ multiplex PCR, and the TCRdb table lists in-frame clones only, not all of them. The sample contains roughly 79,000 clones, roughly 90% of which appear only once. The sequencing used CD4+ or CD8+ T cells sorted from blood, collected in a trial of the OX40 agonist ivuxolimab. The receptor source for this set is an adult with an advanced solid tumor such as melanoma, head and neck, liver or kidney cancer.

The chain links TRBV7-6 to TRBJ2-2; D gene uncertain. This CDR3 is 16 amino acids long. V was trimmed by 0 bases and J by 6 bases, leaving 14 bases between them. In germline, CDR1 is SGHVS, CDR2 FNYEAQ. CDR3 region: CASSLASTNAAGELFF. CDR3 nucleotides: TGTGCCAGCAGCTTAGCGTCGACCAACGCCGCCGGGGAGCTGTTTTTT.

Here the CDR3 reads CASSLWDRESQAFF. The DNA for the CDR3 is TGTGCCAGCAGCTTATGGGACAGGGAATCGCAAGCTTTCTTT. J is TRBJ1-1 and V is TRBV7-8, with 9 bases that match TRBD1. Germline CDR1 and CDR2: SGHVS and FQNEAQ. The CDR3 extends over 14 amino acids. J gave up 9 bases and V 2 bases, and 7 bases lay outside the gene matches.

The chain recombines TRBV28 with TRBJ2-7; 7 bases are shared with TRBD1. Trimming removed 5 bases from V and 6 bases from J; junction bases left unmatched: 7. This CDR3 is 13 amino acids long. Germline loops: CDR1 MDHEN, CDR2 SYDVKM. Here the CDR3 reads CASSIDRALEQYF. The CDR3 nucleotides read TGTGCCAGCAGTATTGACAGGGCCCTCGAGCAGTACTTC.

The V and J genes are TRBV10-3 and TRBJ2-1, with D tentatively TRBD1 (6 bases). Trimming took 10 bases from V and 6 from J, leaving 13 bases between them. Germline loops: CDR1 ENHRY, CDR2 SYGVKD. CDR3 length equals 12 residues. In DNA form, the CDR3 reads TGTGCCAGCAACGGACAGCGCAATGAGCAGTTCTTC. It specifies CASNGQRNEQFF.

The chain is built from TRBV30 and TRBJ1-2; D unresolved. V gave up 2 bases and J gave up 4 bases, with 14 bases separating them. CDR1 is GTSNPN, CDR2 SVGIG, per germline (reference sequence). The CDR3 is made up of 14 amino acids. For the CDR3, the DNA is TGTGCCTGGAGTATGGGGATCCGCCTCTATGGCTACACCTTC. Protein sequence: CAWSMGIRLYGYTF.

The rearrangement links TRBV19 to TRBJ2-5; 9 bases fit TRBD1. The junction had 10 bases not matched to a gene; V was cut back by 6 bases and J by 5 bases. The CDR3 has 15 residues. Germline CDR1 reads LNHDA; CDR2 reads SQIVND (reference sequence). In nucleotides, the CDR3 is TGTGCCAGTAGCAGGGGACAGGGAGGGGAGGAGACCCAGTACTTC. Encoded protein: CASSRGQGGEETQYF.

CDR3 sequence reads: CASSPLVGAGPQETQYF. CDR3 in DNA: TGTGCCAGCAGCCCCCTGGTGGGAGCGGGGCCACAAGAGACCCAGTACTTC. J is TRBJ2-5 and V is TRBV4-2; 7 bases fit TRBD2. Germline V gives CDR1 LGHNA, CDR2 YNFKEQ. Trimming at V came to 4 bases and at J to 2 bases, leaving 13 bases not matched to a gene. There are 17 residues in the CDR3.

The genes are TRBV29-1 and TRBJ1-1; no clear D gene. From germline, CDR1 is SQVTM and CDR2 ANQGSEA. Deletions cut 3 bases from V and 0 bases from J, with 8 bases between. The CDR3 totals 13 residues. Here the CDR3 reads CSVESFMNTEAFF. CDR3 in DNA: TGCAGCGTTGAGAGTTTCATGAACACTGAAGCTTTCTTT.

The chain is built from TRBV11-3 and TRBJ2-7; 7 bases are shared with TRBD2. J lost 3 bases, V lost 7 bases, and 18 bases had no gene match. Germline lookup yields CDR1 SGHNT and CDR2 YENEEA. This CDR3 has 17 residues. DNA of the CDR3: TGTGCCAGCACCTCAAGGACTAGTCTAGGGTTAGGCTACGAGCAGTACTTC. It yields the protein CASTSRTSLGLGYEQYF.

This sequence joins TRBV4-1 and TRBJ2-2; TRBD1 agrees at 7 bases. CDR1 is MGHRA, CDR2 YSYEKL, per germline. V lost 0 bases to trimming and J lost 3 bases; unmatched junction nucleotides: 7. CDR3 length: 17 residues. The CDR3 DNA follows: TGCGCCAGCAGCCAAGAGGAAGGGGGCGGTTACACCGGGGAGCTGTTTTTT. Translating gives CASSQEEGGGYTGELFF.

The chain has TRBV7-6 and TRBJ2-5; 7 bases match TRBD2. CDR1 and CDR2 from the germline V gene are SGHVS and FNYEAQ. This CDR3 comprises 14 residues. The ends lost 9 bases at V and 5 bases at J; junction bases unmatched: 12. CDR3 amino acids: CASKTSPSWETQYF. The CDR3 DNA is TGTGCCAGTAAGACTAGCCCGAGTTGGGAGACCCAGTACTTC.

This clone is a singleton in its sample. The chain uses TRBV7-2 and TRBJ2-5; D possibly corresponds to TRBD2 (6 bases). V lost 7 bases and J lost 0, with 9 bases in between. This CDR3 comprises 13 residues. Germline loops: CDR1 SGHTA, CDR2 FQGNSA. The CDR3 DNA reads as TGTGCCAGCACCCGGGGGTACCAAGAGACCCAGTACTTC. This translates into CASTRGYQETQYF.

The genes are TRBV28 and TRBJ2-6, with D possibly matching TRBD1 (6 bases). This CDR3 is 17 amino acids long. V gave up 5 bases and J gave up 0 bases, with 14 bases separating them. Germline V gene sequence: CDR1 MDHEN, CDR2 SYDVKM. CDR3 sequence (DNA): TGTGCCAGCAGTGTACAGGGAACGATCTCTGGGGCCAACGTCCTGACTTTC. Its translation is CASSVQGTISGANVLTF.

This clone has only one observation. The chain is built from TRBV7-8 and TRBJ2-1; 8 nucleotides agree with TRBD1. Germline V gene lookup returns CDR1 SGHVS and CDR2 FQNEAQ. This CDR3 comprises 16 residues. The V segment lost 1 base and the J segment 9 bases; nucleotides outside the gene matches: 11. The CDR3 bases are TGTGCCAGCAGCTTAGGTGGGGTCAGGGGGCTTGGTGAGCAGTTCTTC. This translates into CASSLGGVRGLGEQFF.

This clone was counted once. The chain uses TRBV7-2 and TRBJ2-7, with D maybe TRBD2 (6 bases). Per the germline V gene, CDR1 is SGHTA and CDR2 is FQGNSA. Between the trimmed V and J ends, which lost 2 bases and 0 bases, there was a span of 14 bases. The CDR3 consists of 16 residues. CDR3 coding DNA: TGTGCCAGCAGCTTATTTGGCGGGACGAGCTCCTACGAGCAGTACTTC. This sequence encodes CASSLFGGTSSYEQYF.

This chain links TRBV19 with TRBJ1-4, with D unresolved. The germline CDR1 and CDR2 sequences are LNHDA and SQIVND (reference sequence). V was pared by 10 bases and J by 0 bases, with 9 bases between. This CDR3 contains 13 residues. The CDR3 DNA is TGTGCCACGGCGACCACAACTAATGAAAAACTGTTTTTT. The encoded protein is CATATTTNEKLFF.

CDR3 loop: CASSSRTGYVRYGYTF. In DNA form, the CDR3 reads TGTGCCAGCAGTTCTAGGACAGGTTATGTACGCTATGGCTACACCTTC. This chain uses TRBV6-5 with TRBJ1-2; 7 bases match TRBD1. In germline, CDR1 is MNHEY, CDR2 SVGAGI. CDR3 length: 16 amino acids. The junction had 12 bases not matched to a gene; V was cut back by 4 bases and J by 4 bases.

This clone was recorded only once. V is TRBV7-8 and J is TRBJ1-2; no firm D call. Germline-derived CDR1 and CDR2 are SGHVS and FQNEAQ. V lost 2 bases and J lost 7, with 14 bases in between. The CDR3 extends over 14 amino acids. CDR3: CASSLTRSPGGYTF. In DNA, the CDR3 is TGTGCCAGCAGCTTAACGCGGAGCCCCGGTGGCTACACCTTC.

The chain has TRBV7-2 and TRBJ2-7; TRBD2 agrees at 14 bases. Germline CDR1 SGHTA, CDR2 FQGNSA. Losses at the gene ends were 4 bases for V and 2 bases for J; bases not matched to a gene: 1. CDR3 length: 15 amino acids. This chain's CDR3 is CASSSGLAGAYEQYF. CDR3 nucleotide sequence: TGTGCCAGCAGCTCGGGACTAGCGGGAGCCTACGAGCAGTACTTC. The whole variable domain, filled in from reference TRBV7-2 and TRBJ2-7, reads GAGVSQSPSNKVTEKGKDVELRCDPISGHTALYWYRQSLGQGLEFLIYFQGNSAPDKSGLPSDRFSAERTGGSVSTLTIQRTQQEDSAVYLCASSSGLAGAYEQYFGPGTRLTVT.

J is TRBJ1-1 and V is TRBV2; 9 nucleotides align to TRBD1. J lost 4 bases, V lost 4 bases, and 13 bases had no gene match. The germline CDR1 and CDR2 sequences are SNHLY and FYNNEI. The CDR3 length is 17 residues. The CDR3 reads CASSARPGQGWGTEAFF. CDR3 DNA sequence: TGTGCCAGCAGTGCCCGCCCGGGACAGGGTTGGGGCACTGAAGCTTTCTTT.

The chain is built from TRBV5-1 and TRBJ2-1, with D unresolved. Trimming left V 4 bases short and J 8 bases short, with 16 bases between. The CDR3 runs to 14 residues. CDR1 and CDR2 from the germline V gene are SGHRS and YFSETQ. The CDR3 DNA is TGCGCCAGCAGCCCTCCGGCTAGTTCATATGAGCAGTTCTTC. It translates to CASSPPASSYEQFF. Full variable domain (outside the CDR3, taken from reference TRBV5-1 and TRBJ2-1): KAGVTQTPRYLIKTRGQQVTLSCSPISGHRSVSWYQQTPGQGLQFLFEYFSETQRNKGNFPGRFSGRQFSNSRSEMNVSTLELGDSALYLCASSPPASSYEQFFGPGTRLTVL.

CDR3 loop: CASNPTRLSSTDTQYF. The CDR3, as DNA: TGTGCCAGCAACCCGACCAGGCTTTCTAGCACAGATACGCAGTATTTT. The chain has TRBV7-9 and TRBJ2-3, with D uncertain. Trimming stripped 7 bases from V and 0 bases from J, with 17 bases between. The CDR3 is made up of 16 amino acids. From germline, CDR1 is SEHNR and CDR2 FQNEAQ (reference sequence).

This chain joins TRBV7-8 and TRBJ2-7, with TRBD2 identical over 10 bases. The CDR3 loop spans 15 amino acids. Germline trimming cut 3 bases from V and 3 bases from J; bases unmatched to any gene: 5. Germline CDR1 is SGHVS and CDR2 is FQNEAQ. DNA for the CDR3: TGTGCCAGCAGCTTCCAAACTAGCGGGAACTACGAGCAGTACTTC. Amino acid sequence: CASSFQTSGNYEQYF.